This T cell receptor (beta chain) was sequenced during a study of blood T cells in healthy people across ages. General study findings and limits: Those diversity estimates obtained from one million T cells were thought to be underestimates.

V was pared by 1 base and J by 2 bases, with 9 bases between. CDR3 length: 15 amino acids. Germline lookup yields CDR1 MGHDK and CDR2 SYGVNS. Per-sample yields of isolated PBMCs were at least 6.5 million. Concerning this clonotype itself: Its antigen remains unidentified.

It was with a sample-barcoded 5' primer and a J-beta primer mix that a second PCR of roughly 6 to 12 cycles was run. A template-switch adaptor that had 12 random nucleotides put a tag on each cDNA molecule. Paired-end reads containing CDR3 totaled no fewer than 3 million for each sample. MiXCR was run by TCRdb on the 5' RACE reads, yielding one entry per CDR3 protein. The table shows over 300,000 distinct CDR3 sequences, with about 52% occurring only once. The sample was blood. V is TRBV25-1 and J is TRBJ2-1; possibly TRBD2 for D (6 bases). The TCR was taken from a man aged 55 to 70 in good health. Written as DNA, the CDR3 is TGTGCCAGCAGTGAATTGGGGGGAGCCTACAATGAGCAGTTCTTC. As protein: CASSELGGAYNEQFF.